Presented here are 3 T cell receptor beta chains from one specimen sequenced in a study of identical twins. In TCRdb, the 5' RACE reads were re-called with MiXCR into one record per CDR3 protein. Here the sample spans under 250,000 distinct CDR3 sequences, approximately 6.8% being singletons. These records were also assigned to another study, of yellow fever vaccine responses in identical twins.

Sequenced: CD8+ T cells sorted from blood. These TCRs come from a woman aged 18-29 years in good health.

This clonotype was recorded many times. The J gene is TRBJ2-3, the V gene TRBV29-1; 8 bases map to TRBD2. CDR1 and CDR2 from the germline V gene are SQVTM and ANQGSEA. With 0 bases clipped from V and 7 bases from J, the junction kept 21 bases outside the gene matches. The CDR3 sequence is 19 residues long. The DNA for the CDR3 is TGCAGCGTTGAAGATCCGACTAGCGCCCGGAGGTCCCCTCTCAATACGCAGTATTTT. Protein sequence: CSVEDPTSARRSPLNTQYF.

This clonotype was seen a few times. The CDR3, as DNA: TGTGCCACCACCGACAGGACTGGGATTTACGAGCAGTACTTC. Translated, it gives CATTDRTGIYEQYF. The rearrangement links TRBV24-1 to TRBJ2-7, with a tentative D call TRBD1 (6 bases). Germline values: CDR1 KGHDR, CDR2 SFDVKD. With 8 bases removed from V and 4 bases from J, the gap between germline ends came to 17 bases. This CDR3 has 14 residues.

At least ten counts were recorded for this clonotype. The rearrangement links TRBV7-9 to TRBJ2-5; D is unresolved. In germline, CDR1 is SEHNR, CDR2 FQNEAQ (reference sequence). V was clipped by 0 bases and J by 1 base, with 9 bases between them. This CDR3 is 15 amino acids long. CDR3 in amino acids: CASSLAAGSQETQYF. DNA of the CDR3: TGTGCCAGCAGCTTAGCAGCCGGATCCCAAGAGACCCAGTACTTC.